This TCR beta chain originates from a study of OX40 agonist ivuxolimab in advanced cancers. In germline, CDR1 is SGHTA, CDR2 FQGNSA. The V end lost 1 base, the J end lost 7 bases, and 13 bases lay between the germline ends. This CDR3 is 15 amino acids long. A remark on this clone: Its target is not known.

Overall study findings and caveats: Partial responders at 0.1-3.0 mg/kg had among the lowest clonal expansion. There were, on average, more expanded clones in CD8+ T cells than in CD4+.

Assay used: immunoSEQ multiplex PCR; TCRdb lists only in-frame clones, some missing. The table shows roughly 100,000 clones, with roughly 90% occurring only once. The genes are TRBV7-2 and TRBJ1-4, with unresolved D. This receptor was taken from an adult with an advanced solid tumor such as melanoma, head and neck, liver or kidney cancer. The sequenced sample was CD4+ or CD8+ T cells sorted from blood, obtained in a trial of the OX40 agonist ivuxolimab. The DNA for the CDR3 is TGTGCCAGCAGCTTAGTGGGCGCCCCTGGTGAAAAACTGTTTTTT. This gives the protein CASSLVGAPGEKLFF.